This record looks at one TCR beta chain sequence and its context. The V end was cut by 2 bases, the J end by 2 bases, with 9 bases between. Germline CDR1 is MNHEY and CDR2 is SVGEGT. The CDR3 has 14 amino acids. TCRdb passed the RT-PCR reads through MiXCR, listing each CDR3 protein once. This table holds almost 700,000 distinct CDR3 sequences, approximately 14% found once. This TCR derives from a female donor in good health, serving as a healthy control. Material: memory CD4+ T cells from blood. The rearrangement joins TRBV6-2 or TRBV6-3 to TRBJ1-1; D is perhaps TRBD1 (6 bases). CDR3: CASSYATGNTEAFF. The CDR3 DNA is TGTGCCAGCAGTTACGCGACAGGTAACACTGAAGCTTTCTTT.